The rows below give T cell receptor beta chains drawn from one sample of a study of blood T cells in healthy people across ages. TCRdb fed the 5' RACE reads into MiXCR, producing one record per CDR3 protein. The repertoire holds more than 1.4 million distinct CDR3 sequences, with about 43% as singletons. Sequenced sample: blood. The receptors here all came from a woman aged 18 to 35 in good health. The CDR3 runs from the conserved cysteine through the conserved F or W. Fields, in order: V gene, D gene, J gene, clone size, CDR3 DNA, CDR3 protein. The D gene is left open where the match is weak. Clone size is shown for a subset of rows, as once, few, many or a class of expanded clone.

TRBV5-1,TRBD1,TRBJ1-6,.,TGCGCCAGCAGCCCTACAGGGGACCTTAATTCACCCCTCCACTTT,CASSPTGDLNSPLHF
TRBV27,TRBD2,TRBJ2-7,.,TGTGCCAGCAGTATTAGCGGGATCGGTTCCTACGAGCAGTACTTC,CASSISGIGSYEQYF
TRBV25-1,.,TRBJ2-1,.,TGTGCCAGCAGTACCGGGACAAAAAATGAGCAGTTCTTC,CASSTGTKNEQFF
TRBV13,.,TRBJ1-1,.,TGTGCCAGCAGCTTCGACCGCAAGATGAACACTGAAGCTTTCTTT,CASSFDRKMNTEAFF
TRBV7-2,.,TRBJ1-1,.,TGTGCCAGCAGAAAGCGCACAGGTTCCATGAACACTGAAGCTTTCTTT,CASRKRTGSMNTEAFF
TRBV4-1,TRBD1,TRBJ1-2,.,TGCGCCAGCAGCCAAGGGGACAGCTATGGCTACACCTTC,CASSQGDSYGYTF
TRBV28,TRBD1,TRBJ1-6,.,TGTGCCAGCAGTTTATGGGAGACAGGGAATTCACCCCTCCACTTT,CASSLWETGNSPLHF
TRBV3-1,.,TRBJ2-1,.,TGTGCCAGCAACCAAGGCCCAGGAACTGAGCAGTTCTTC,CASNQGPGTEQFF
TRBV14,.,TRBJ2-3,.,TGTGCCAGCACCCTATACCCTATTAGGCAGTATTTT,CASTLYPIRQYF
TRBV6-1,.,TRBJ1-1,.,TGTGCCAGCAGTGAAGCGGGACGGGCAAACACTGAAGCTTTCTTT,CASSEAGRANTEAFF
TRBV5-1,TRBD2,TRBJ2-1,.,TGCGCCAGCAGCCCCGGGGTAGCGGGACTGCCTAGCTCCTACAATGAGCAGTTCTTC,CASSPGVAGLPSSYNEQFF
TRBV27,.,TRBJ1-5,.,TGTGCCAGCAGTTTATCGAGTGGGGACGGCTACAATCAGCCCCAGCATTTT,CASSLSSGDGYNQPQHF
TRBV3-1,.,TRBJ1-2,few,TGTGCCAGCAGCCAAGAGGGGGGTGGCTATGGCTACACCTTC,CASSQEGGGYGYTF
TRBV24-1,TRBD2,TRBJ2-1,.,TGTGCCACCAGCCCGGGACTAGCGGGAGCGATTAATGAGCAGTTCTTC,CATSPGLAGAINEQFF
TRBV2,.,TRBJ1-2,.,TGTGCCAGCAGTGATGTCAACAGGAACTATGGCTACACCTTC,CASSDVNRNYGYTF
TRBV11-2,TRBD1,TRBJ1-4,few,TGTGCCAGCAGCCTATCCGGACAGGGCGCCGGTGAAAAACTGTTTTTT,CASSLSGQGAGEKLFF
TRBV10-1,TRBD1,TRBJ2-5,few,TGCGCCAGCAGACGCGGACAGGGAGAGACCCAGTACTTC,CASRRGQGETQYF
TRBV20-1,.,TRBJ2-5,.,TGCAGTGCTACAATGAGGACGAATGAGCAGTACTTC,CSATMRTNEQYF
TRBV11-3,.,TRBJ2-3,.,TGTGCCAGCAGCCGAGGGACTCCAAACACAGATACGCAGTATTTT,CASSRGTPNTDTQYF
TRBV7-9,.,TRBJ2-6,.,TGTGCCAGCAGCTCCGACCCCCTAGCGTCTGGGGCCAACGTCCTGACTTTC,CASSSDPLASGANVLTF
TRBV18,.,TRBJ1-2,.,TGTGCCAGCTCACCACCTACTCTCCCCAGGGACTATGGCTACACCTTC,CASSPPTLPRDYGYTF
TRBV6-1,.,TRBJ2-5,.,TGTGCCAGCAGTGACAGGGCCGTACAAGAGACCCAGTACTTC,CASSDRAVQETQYF
TRBV4-2,TRBD2,TRBJ2-1,few,TGTGCCAGCAGCCAAGGGGGACTAGCGGGAGAAGGTGAGCAGTTCTTC,CASSQGGLAGEGEQFF
TRBV3-1,.,TRBJ2-1,.,TGTGCCAGCAGCCAGGGGGCGGCGGGATCATTCTACAATGAGCAGTTCTTC,CASSQGAAGSFYNEQFF
TRBV20-1,TRBD2,TRBJ2-1,.,TGCAGTGCTATACTAGCGGGATCCTACAATGAGCAGTTCTTC,CSAILAGSYNEQFF
TRBV11-1,.,TRBJ2-5,.,TGTGCCAGCAGCCCGAGGGAACGCGGCCTCCAAGAGACCCAGTACTTC,CASSPRERGLQETQYF
TRBV2,TRBD1,TRBJ1-5,.,TGTGCCAGCAGTGACCGGACAGGGGACAATCAGCCCCAGCATTTT,CASSDRTGDNQPQHF